The sequence of this TCR beta chain was determined in a study of T cells in localized non-small cell lung cancer. Profiled with immunoSEQ multiplex PCR; TCRdb holds only in-frame clones, not every one. The repertoire consists of 3,300 or so clones, with approximately 21% occurring once and the leading ten covering about 5.5%. CDR3 length: 14 amino acids. With 5 bases removed from V and 4 bases from J, the gap between germline ends came to 12 bases. Germline values: CDR1 MDHEN, CDR2 SYDVKM. This clone has just a few counts. This chain links TRBV28 with TRBJ1-5, with TRBD1 as a possible D gene (6 bases). This clonotype was sampled from a female donor older than 55 with stage II lung adenocarcinoma. Specimen: lung tumor tissue, collected before any cancer treatment. This CDR3 reads CASSKTGRNQPQHF. The CDR3 coding sequence is TGTGCCAGCAGTAAAACAGGGAGGAATCAGCCCCAGCATTTT.